This T cell receptor beta chain was sequenced during a study of cytomegalovirus exposure and HLA in healthy donors. The overall study: Among about 179 million T cells, an earlier analysis found 117 million unique TCR beta sequences. Approximately 80 million unique TCRs, all from HLA-typed donors, were included in an early release of the data.

Regarding the study as a whole: TCR beta V- and J-gene trimming was later associated with a missense DCLRE1C variant. As a later analysis revealed, most CMV-associated TCR beta chains appeared HLA-restricted.

The table lists this clone with a few counts. What it recognizes is unknown. Trimming shortened V by 1 base and J by 6 bases, and 12 bases separated the two germline ends. The germline V gene encodes CDR1 SGHVS and CDR2 FQNEAQ. The CDR3 is 14 residues long. PCR used 60 Vbeta primers and 13 Jbeta primers. The data were produced by immunoSEQ multiplex PCR, yet TCRdb's version contains in-frame clones alone and is incomplete. The table shows about 150,000 clones, with 9.7% occurring only once. V usage is TRBV7-8 and J usage is TRBJ1-1; D might be TRBD1 (5 bases). The sequence came from a man aged 50-59 years in good health and CMV-seronegative. Source material: PBMCs. The CDR3 DNA is TGTGCCAGCAGCTTAGTAAGGGCGGGGGCTGAAGCTTTCTTT. It encodes CASSLVRAGAEAFF.